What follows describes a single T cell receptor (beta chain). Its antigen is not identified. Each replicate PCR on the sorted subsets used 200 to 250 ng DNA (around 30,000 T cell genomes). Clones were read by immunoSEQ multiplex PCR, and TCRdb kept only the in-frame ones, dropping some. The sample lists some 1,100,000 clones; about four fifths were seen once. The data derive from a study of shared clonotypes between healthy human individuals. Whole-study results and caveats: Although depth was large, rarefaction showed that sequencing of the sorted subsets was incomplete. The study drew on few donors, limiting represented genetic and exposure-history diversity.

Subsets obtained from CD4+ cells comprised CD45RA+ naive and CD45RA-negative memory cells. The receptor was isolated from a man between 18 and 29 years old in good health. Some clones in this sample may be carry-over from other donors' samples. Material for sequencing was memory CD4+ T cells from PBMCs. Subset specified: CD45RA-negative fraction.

The CDR3 loop is CASRAVAGQNTEAFF. For the CDR3, the DNA is TGTGCCAGCCGCGCGGTGGCAGGCCAGAACACTGAAGCTTTCTTT. This chain connects TRBV2 to TRBJ1-1; D remains unclear. Trimming shortened V by 8 bases and J by 1 base, and 17 bases separated the two germline ends. The CDR3 length is 15 residues. Germline-derived CDR1 and CDR2 are SNHLY and FYNNEI.